This T cell receptor beta chain was recorded in a study of cytomegalovirus exposure and HLA in healthy donors. The study's findings and limits: Listed as cytomegalovirus-associated were 164 TCR beta chains.

The PCR contained 60 Vbeta and 13 Jbeta primers. TCRdb keeps only in-frame clones here, not all; method: immunoSEQ multiplex PCR. The data contain roughly 150,000 clones, 80% to 85% of them singletons. Comment on this clone: The antigen is undetermined.

V shed 4 bases and J shed 4 bases, with 15 bases lying between them. This CDR3 spans 14 amino acids. CDR1 and CDR2 (germline): SGDLS, YYNGEE. Sequenced: PBMCs. The clonotype was recovered from a male donor in good health and CMV-seropositive. The chain couples TRBV9 to TRBJ2-7, with D tentatively TRBD1 (6 bases). In nucleotides, the CDR3 is TGTGCCAGCAGCCCAGGACAGCAGGGGTACGAGCAGTACTTC. Translated, it gives CASSPGQQGYEQYF.